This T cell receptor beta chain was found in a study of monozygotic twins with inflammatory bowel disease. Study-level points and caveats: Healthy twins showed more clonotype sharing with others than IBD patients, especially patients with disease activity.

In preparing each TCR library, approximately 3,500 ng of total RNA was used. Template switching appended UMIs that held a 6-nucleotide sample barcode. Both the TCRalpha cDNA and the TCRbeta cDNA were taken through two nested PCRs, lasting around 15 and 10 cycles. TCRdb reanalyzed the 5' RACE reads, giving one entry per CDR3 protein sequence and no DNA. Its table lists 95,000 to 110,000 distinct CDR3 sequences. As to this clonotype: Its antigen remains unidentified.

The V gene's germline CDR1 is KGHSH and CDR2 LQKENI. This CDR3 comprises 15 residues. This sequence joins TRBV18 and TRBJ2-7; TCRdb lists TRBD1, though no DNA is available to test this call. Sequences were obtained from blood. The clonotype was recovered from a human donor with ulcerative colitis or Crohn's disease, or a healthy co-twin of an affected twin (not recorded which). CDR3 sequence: CASSPPGQINYEQYF.